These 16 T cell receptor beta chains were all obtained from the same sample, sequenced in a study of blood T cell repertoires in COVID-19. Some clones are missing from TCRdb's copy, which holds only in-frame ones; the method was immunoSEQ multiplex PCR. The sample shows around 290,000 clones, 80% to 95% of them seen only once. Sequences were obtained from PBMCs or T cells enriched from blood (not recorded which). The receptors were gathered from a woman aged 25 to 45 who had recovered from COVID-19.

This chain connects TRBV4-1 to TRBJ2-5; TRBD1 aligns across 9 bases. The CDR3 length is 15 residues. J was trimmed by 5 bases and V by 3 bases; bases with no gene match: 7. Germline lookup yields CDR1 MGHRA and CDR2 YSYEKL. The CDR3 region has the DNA TGCGCCAGCAGCCAGCGTACAGGGGGCGAGGAGACCCAGTACTTC. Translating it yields CASSQRTGGEETQYF.

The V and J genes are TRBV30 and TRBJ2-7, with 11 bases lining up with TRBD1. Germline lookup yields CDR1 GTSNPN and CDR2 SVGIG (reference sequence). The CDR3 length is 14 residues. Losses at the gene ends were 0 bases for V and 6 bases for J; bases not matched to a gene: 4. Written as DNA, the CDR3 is TGTGCCTGGAGTGTCCTCGGGACAGGGGGCGAGCAGTACTTC. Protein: CAWSVLGTGGEQYF.

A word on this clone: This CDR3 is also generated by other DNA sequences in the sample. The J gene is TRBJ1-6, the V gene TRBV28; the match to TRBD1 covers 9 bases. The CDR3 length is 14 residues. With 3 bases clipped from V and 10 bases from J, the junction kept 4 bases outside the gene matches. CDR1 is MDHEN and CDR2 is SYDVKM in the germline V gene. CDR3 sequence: CASSLGQGSSPLHF. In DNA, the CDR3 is TGTGCCAGCAGTTTGGGACAGGGATCCTCACCCCTCCACTTT.

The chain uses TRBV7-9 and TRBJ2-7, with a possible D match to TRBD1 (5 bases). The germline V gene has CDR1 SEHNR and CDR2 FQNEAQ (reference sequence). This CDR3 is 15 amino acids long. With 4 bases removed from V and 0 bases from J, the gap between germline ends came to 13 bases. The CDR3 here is CASSSDVTVSYEQYF. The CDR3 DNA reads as TGTGCCAGCAGCTCGGATGTGACAGTCTCCTACGAGCAGTACTTC.

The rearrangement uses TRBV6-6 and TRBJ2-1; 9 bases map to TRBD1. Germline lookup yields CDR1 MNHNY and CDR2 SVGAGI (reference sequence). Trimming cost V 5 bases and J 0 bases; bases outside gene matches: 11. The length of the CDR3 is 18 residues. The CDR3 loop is CASSLRDRVESSYNEQFF. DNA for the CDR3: TGTGCCAGCAGTCTCCGGGACAGGGTCGAGAGCTCCTACAATGAGCAGTTCTTC.

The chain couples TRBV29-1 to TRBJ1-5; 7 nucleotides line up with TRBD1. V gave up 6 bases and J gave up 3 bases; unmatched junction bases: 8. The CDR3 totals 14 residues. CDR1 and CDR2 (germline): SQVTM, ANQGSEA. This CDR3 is CSVDRTVDNQPQHF. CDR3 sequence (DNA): TGCAGCGTGGACAGGACAGTAGACAATCAGCCCCAGCATTTT.

The CDR3 sequence is CASSLERLTSGRWGNEQFF. The CDR3 bases are TGTGCCAGCAGCTTAGAAAGGCTTACTAGCGGGAGGTGGGGCAATGAGCAGTTCTTC. The chain is built from TRBV7-9 and TRBJ2-1; TRBD2 matches at 12 bases. CDR3 size: 19 residues. J gave up 6 bases and V 1 base, and 13 bases lay outside the gene matches. Germline CDR1 reads SEHNR; CDR2 reads FQNEAQ (reference sequence).

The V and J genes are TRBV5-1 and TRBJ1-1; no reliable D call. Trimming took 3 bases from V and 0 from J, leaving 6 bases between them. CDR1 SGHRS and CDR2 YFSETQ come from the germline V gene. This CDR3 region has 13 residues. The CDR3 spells CASSSEVNTEAFF. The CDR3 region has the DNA TGCGCCAGCAGCTCAGAGGTGAACACTGAAGCTTTCTTT.

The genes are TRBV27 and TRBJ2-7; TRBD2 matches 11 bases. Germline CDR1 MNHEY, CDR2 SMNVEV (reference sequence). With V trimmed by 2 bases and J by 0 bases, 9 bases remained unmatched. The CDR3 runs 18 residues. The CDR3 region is CASSLRLAGGTGSYEQYF. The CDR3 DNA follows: TGTGCCAGCAGTTTAAGGCTAGCGGGAGGTACAGGCTCCTACGAGCAGTACTTC.

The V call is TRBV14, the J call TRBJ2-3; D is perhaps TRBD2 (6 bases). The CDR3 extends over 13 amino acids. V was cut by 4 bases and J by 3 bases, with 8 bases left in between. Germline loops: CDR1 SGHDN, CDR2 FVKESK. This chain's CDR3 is CASSPGGTDTQYF. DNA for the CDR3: TGTGCCAGCAGCCCCGGGGGAACAGATACGCAGTATTTT.

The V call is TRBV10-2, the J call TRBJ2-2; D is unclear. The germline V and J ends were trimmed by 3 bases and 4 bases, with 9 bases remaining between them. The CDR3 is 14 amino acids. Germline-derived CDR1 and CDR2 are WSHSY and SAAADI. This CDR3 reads CASSDEAPTGELFF. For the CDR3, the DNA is TGCGCCAGCAGTGATGAGGCTCCCACCGGGGAGCTGTTTTTT.

The CDR3 DNA is TGTGCCAGCAGTGGGACTAGCACCTCCTACGAGCAGTACTTC. This gives the protein CASSGTSTSYEQYF. This chain links TRBV28 with TRBJ2-7; 9 bases agree with TRBD2. Per germline, CDR1 MDHEN and CDR2 SYDVKM. After removal of 5 bases from V and 0 bases from J, the junction contained 2 bases not matched to a gene. This CDR3 spans 14 amino acids.

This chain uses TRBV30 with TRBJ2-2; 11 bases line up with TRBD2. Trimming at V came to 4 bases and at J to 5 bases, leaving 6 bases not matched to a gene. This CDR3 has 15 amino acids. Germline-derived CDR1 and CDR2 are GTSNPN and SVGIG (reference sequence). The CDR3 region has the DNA TGTGCCTGGAAATTGACTAGCGGGATTACCGGGGAGCTGTTTTTT. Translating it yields CAWKLTSGITGELFF.

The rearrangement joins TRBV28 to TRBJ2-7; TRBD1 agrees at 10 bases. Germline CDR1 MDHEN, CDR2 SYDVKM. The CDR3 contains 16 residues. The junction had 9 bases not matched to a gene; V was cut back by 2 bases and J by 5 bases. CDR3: CASSLGAGTGANEQYF. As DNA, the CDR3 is TGTGCCAGCAGTTTAGGTGCCGGGACAGGGGCCAACGAGCAGTACTTC.

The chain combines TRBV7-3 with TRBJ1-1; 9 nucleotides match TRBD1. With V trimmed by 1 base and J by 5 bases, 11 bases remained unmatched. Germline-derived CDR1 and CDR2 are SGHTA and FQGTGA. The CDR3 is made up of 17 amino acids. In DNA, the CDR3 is TGTGCCAGCAGCTTAAATCCGGGACAGGGATTCGGGACTGAAGCTTTCTTT. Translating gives CASSLNPGQGFGTEAFF.

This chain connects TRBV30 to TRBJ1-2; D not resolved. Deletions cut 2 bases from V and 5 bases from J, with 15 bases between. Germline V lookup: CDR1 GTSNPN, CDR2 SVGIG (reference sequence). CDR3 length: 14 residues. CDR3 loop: CAWSLRGRFYGYTF. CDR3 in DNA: TGTGCCTGGAGTCTTCGAGGCCGCTTTTATGGCTACACCTTC.